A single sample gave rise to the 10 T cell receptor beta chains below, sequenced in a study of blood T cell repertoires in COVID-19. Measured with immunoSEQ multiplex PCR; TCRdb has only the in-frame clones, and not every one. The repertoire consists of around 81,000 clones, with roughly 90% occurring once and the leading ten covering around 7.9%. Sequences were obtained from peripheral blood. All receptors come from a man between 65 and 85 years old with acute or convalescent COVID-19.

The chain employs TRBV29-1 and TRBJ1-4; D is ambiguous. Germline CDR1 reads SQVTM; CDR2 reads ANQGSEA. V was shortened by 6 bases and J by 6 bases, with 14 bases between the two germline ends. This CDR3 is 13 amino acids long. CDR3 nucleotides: TGCAGCGTATCGGGAGGACTATATGAAAAACTGTTTTTT. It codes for CSVSGGLYEKLFF.

The CDR3 here is CASSPGQINQPQHF. The DNA for the CDR3 is TGTGCCAGCAGCCCCGGACAGATCAATCAGCCCCAGCATTTT. The chain links TRBV9 to TRBJ1-5, with D perhaps matching TRBD1 (6 bases). CDR1 and CDR2 (germline): SGDLS, YYNGEE. V lost 4 bases, J lost 3 bases, and 11 bases lay in between. The CDR3 has 14 amino acids. Full variable domain (rest looked up from reference TRBV9 and TRBJ1-5): DSGVTQTPKHLITATGQRVTLRCSPRSGDLSVYWYQQSLDQGLQFLIQYYNGEERAKGNILERFSAQQFPDLHSELNLSSLELGDSALYFCASSPGQINQPQHFGDGTRLSIL.

The CDR3 is CASSLLLGAGGSTEQFF. CDR3 sequence (DNA): TGTGCCAGCAGCCTACTTCTCGGTGCGGGGGGCTCTACGGAGCAGTTCTTC. The chain links TRBV14 to TRBJ2-1, with 8 positions matching TRBD2. V was pared by 4 bases and J by 10 bases, with 18 bases of the junction left unmatched. The length of the CDR3 is 17 residues. CDR1 SGHDN and CDR2 FVKESK come from the germline V gene.

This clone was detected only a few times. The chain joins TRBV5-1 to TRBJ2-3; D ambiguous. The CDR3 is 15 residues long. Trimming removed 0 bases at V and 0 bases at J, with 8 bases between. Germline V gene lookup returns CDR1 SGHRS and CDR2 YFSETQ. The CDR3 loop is CASSLAGSSTDTQYF. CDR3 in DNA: TGCGCCAGCAGCTTGGCTGGCAGTAGCACAGATACGCAGTATTTT.

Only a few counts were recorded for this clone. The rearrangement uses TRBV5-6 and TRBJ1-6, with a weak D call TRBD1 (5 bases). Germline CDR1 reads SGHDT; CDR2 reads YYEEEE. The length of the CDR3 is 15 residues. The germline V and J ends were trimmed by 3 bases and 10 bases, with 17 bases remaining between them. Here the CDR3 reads CASSSGQGIRSPLHF. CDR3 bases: TGTGCCAGCAGCTCCGGTCAGGGTATCAGATCACCCCTCCACTTT.

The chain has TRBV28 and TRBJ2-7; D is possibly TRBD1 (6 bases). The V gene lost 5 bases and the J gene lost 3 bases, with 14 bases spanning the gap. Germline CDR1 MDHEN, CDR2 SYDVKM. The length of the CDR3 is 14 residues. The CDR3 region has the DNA TGTGCCAGCAGTCCCGGGACACCCGTCTACGAGCAGTACTTC. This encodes CASSPGTPVYEQYF.

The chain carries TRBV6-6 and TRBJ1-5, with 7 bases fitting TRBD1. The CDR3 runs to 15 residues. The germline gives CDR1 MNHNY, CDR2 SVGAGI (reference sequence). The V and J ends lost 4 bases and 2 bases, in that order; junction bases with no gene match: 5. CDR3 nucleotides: TGTGCCAGCAGTTTTTCTGGACAGGGCAATCAGCCCCAGCATTTT. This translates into CASSFSGQGNQPQHF.

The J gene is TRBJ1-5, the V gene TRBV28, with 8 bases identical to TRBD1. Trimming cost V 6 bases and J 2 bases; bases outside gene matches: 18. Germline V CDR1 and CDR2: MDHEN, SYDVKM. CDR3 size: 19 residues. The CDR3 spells CASRSWGVQGATRNQPQHF. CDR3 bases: TGTGCCAGCAGATCGTGGGGAGTGCAGGGGGCAACGCGCAATCAGCCCCAGCATTTT.

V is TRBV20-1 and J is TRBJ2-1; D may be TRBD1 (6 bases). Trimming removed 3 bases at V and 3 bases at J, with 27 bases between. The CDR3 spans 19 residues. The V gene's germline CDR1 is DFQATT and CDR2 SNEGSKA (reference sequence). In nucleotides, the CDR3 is TGCAGTGCTAGTATGGTGGGACACACGGTAATTAGAGACTACAATGAGCAGTTCTTC. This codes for CSASMVGHTVIRDYNEQFF.

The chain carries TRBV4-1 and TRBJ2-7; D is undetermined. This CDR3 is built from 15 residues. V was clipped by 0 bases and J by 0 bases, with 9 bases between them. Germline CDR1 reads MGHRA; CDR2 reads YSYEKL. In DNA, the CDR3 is TGCGCCAGCAGCCAAGATTACCCAGTCTCCTACGAGCAGTACTTC. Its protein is CASSQDYPVSYEQYF.